This TCR beta chain was captured in a study of tumor and adjacent non-tumor tissue in lung cancer. Whole-study context: The cohort had about a dozen adenocarcinoma, 2 squamous cell and 1 small cell patients.

No cell sorting was done before RNA was extracted from the tissue. The CDR3 runs to 14 residues. CDR1 and CDR2 from the germline V gene are SGHAT and FQNNGV. A modified ARM-PCR protocol with three rounds of nested PCR amplified TCRbeta. TCRdb reprocessed the multiplex PCR reads via MiXCR and lists one record per CDR3 protein. The table shows over 110,000 distinct CDR3 sequences, with 66% occurring only once. A remark on this clonotype: Compared with germline, one end of the junction differs, possibly owing to a read error.

The sample comprised lung tumor tissue. This clonotype was sampled from a man aged 55 to 69 with small cell lung cancer. This chain connects TRBV11-2 to TRBJ2-1; a weak D match, TRBD2 (5 bases). The DNA of the CDR3 is TGTGTCAGCAGCTTAGGGAGTATGGACAATGAGCAGTTCTTC. This sequence encodes CVSSLGSMDNEQFF.